This T cell receptor beta chain came from a study of T cell repertoires in aging, cancer and after chemotherapy. V lost 5 bases, J lost 5 bases, and 4 bases stayed unmatched. There are 13 residues in the CDR3. Germline assignment: CDR1 SGHAT and CDR2 FQDESV (reference sequence). Rearranged V-D-J TRB sequences were amplified with a mixed TRB-A/B primer pool. Each CDR3 protein is one row after TCRdb ran MiXCR on the multiplex PCR reads. The sample records fewer than 10,000 distinct CDR3 sequences, just over 40% being singletons. Amplification of TCR beta used genomic DNA extracted from peripheral blood. Turning to this clonotype: Antigen: not known.

Whole-study results and caveats: Median generation probability rose over the chemotherapy interval in each cancer cohort, suggesting rebound thymic output. Compared with age-matched healthy donors, untreated hematological or solid cancer patients showed higher blood TCR clonality.

Sequencing was performed on blood. The TCR sequence derives from a human donor with a solid tumor. This chain links TRBV11-1 with TRBJ2-7; TRBD1 agrees at 9 bases. CDR3 sequence: CASSHRGHHEQYF. CDR3 in DNA: TGTGCCAGCAGCCACAGGGGGCACCACGAGCAGTACTTC.